Listed below are T cell receptor beta chains from one sample, sequenced in a study of T cell responses to AZD1222 COVID-19 vaccine. TCRdb's copy holds only in-frame clones and misses some; the assay was immunoSEQ multiplex PCR. The sample carries tens of thousands of clones, 89% recorded once. Sequencing was performed on peripheral blood, taken 28 days after the second AZD1222 dose. These receptors originate from an adult who received the AZD1222 COVID-19 vaccine. The CDR3 runs from the conserved cysteine through the conserved F or W. The order of the fields is CDR3 DNA, CDR3 protein, clone size, J gene, D gene, V gene. D genes are given only for firm matches. Some rows mark clone size as missing; the rest say once, few, many or name a class of expanded clone.

DNA: TGTGCCAGCGAGGGCGGGGAGACCCAGTACTTC
CDR3: CASEGGETQYF
size: NA
J: TRBJ2-5
D: NA
V: TRBV6-5

DNA: TGTGCTAGTGGTTGGGGACCCGGGACAGGGGGAACCGGGGAGCTGTTTTTT
CDR3: CASGWGPGTGGTGELFF
size: NA
J: TRBJ2-2
D: TRBD1
V: TRBV12-5

DNA: TGTGCCAGCAGCTATCGGGGGAAAGAGACCCAGTACTTC
CDR3: CASSYRGKETQYF
size: once
J: TRBJ2-5
D: NA
V: TRBV7-2

DNA: TGCAGTGCTTCTGGCTACACTGAAGCTTTCTTT
CDR3: CSASGYTEAFF
size: NA
J: TRBJ1-1
D: NA
V: TRBV20-1

DNA: TGCGCCAGCAGCGGAACAGGGGGCGGCTATGGCTACACCTTC
CDR3: CASSGTGGGYGYTF
size: NA
J: TRBJ1-2
D: TRBD1
V: TRBV5-1

DNA: TGTGCCAGCAGCTCTCGTAATGAGCAGTTCTTC
CDR3: CASSSRNEQFF
size: once
J: TRBJ2-1
D: NA
V: TRBV7-2

DNA: TGTGCCAGCTCACCCCGGACAGGGGATCGAAATGGGGGCTACACCTTC
CDR3: CASSPRTGDRNGGYTF
size: NA
J: TRBJ1-2
D: TRBD1
V: TRBV18

DNA: TGTGCCAGCAGCTTTTCAGGGCGTGGGTACGAGCAGTACTTC
CDR3: CASSFSGRGYEQYF
size: NA
J: TRBJ2-7
D: NA
V: TRBV7-2

DNA: TGTGCCAGCGAGGCTTTGAACACTGAAGCTTTCTTT
CDR3: CASEALNTEAFF
size: NA
J: TRBJ1-1
D: NA
V: TRBV2

DNA: TGTGCCACCAGTGATTTCCAAGAGACCCAGTACTTC
CDR3: CATSDFQETQYF
size: NA
J: TRBJ2-5
D: NA
V: TRBV24-1

DNA: TGTGCCAGCAGCCAAGACAGATATGGCTACACCTTC
CDR3: CASSQDRYGYTF
size: NA
J: TRBJ1-2
D: NA
V: TRBV3-1/TRBV3-2

DNA: TGTGCCAGCAGCGAAGCCCGGGGGCAGCCCCAGCATTTT
CDR3: CASSEARGQPQHF
size: NA
J: TRBJ1-5
D: NA
V: TRBV7-2

DNA: TGCGCCAGCAGCCGGACCGCGAGCTCTGGAAACACCATATATTTT
CDR3: CASSRTASSGNTIYF
size: NA
J: TRBJ1-3
D: NA
V: TRBV5-1

DNA: TGTGCCAGCAGCGTTCTAGCGACACACAATGAGCAGTTCTTC
CDR3: CASSVLATHNEQFF
size: NA
J: TRBJ2-1
D: NA
V: TRBV9

DNA: TGTGCCTGGAGTGGAGGGGTATTCTCTGGAAACACCATATATTTT
CDR3: CAWSGGVFSGNTIYF
size: NA
J: TRBJ1-3
D: NA
V: TRBV30

DNA: TGTGCCAGCGCCACTCCGGGACATTTCTATGGCTACACCTTC
CDR3: CASATPGHFYGYTF
size: NA
J: TRBJ1-2
D: NA
V: TRBV7-9

DNA: TGTGCCAGCTCACCACTCGTAGCGGGAAACACCGGGGAGCTGTTTTTT
CDR3: CASSPLVAGNTGELFF
size: NA
J: TRBJ2-2
D: TRBD2
V: TRBV18

DNA: TGTGCCAGCATCTTCCAGGGGTCTCTCTTC
CDR3: CASIFQGSLF
size: NA
J: TRBJ1-2
D: NA
V: TRBV5-8

DNA: TGCGCCAGCAGCTTTGGACTAGCGGGATCCCATGAGCAGTTCTTC
CDR3: CASSFGLAGSHEQFF
size: NA
J: TRBJ2-1
D: TRBD2
V: TRBV5-1

DNA: TGTGCCAGCAGCGCCGGGACAGGGCTGCAAGGAAACACCATATATTTT
CDR3: CASSAGTGLQGNTIYF
size: NA
J: TRBJ1-3
D: TRBD1
V: TRBV5-5

DNA: TGCAGCGTTGGAGGAGGGACCAGAGCCTACGAGCAGTACTTC
CDR3: CSVGGGTRAYEQYF
size: NA
J: TRBJ2-7
D: NA
V: TRBV29-1

DNA: TGTGCCAGCAGCTTGCCCGGAGCCCACGAGCAGTACTTC
CDR3: CASSLPGAHEQYF
size: NA
J: TRBJ2-7
D: NA
V: TRBV5-5

DNA: TGTGCCAGCAGCCCCGGACAGGGAGGGGCCGGGGAGCTGTTTTTT
CDR3: CASSPGQGGAGELFF
size: NA
J: TRBJ2-2
D: NA
V: TRBV5-4

DNA: TGTGCCAGCAGCGTAGGAATAGCTCGTAGGGCTACGCAGTATTTT
CDR3: CASSVGIARRATQYF
size: NA
J: TRBJ2-3
D: NA
V: TRBV9